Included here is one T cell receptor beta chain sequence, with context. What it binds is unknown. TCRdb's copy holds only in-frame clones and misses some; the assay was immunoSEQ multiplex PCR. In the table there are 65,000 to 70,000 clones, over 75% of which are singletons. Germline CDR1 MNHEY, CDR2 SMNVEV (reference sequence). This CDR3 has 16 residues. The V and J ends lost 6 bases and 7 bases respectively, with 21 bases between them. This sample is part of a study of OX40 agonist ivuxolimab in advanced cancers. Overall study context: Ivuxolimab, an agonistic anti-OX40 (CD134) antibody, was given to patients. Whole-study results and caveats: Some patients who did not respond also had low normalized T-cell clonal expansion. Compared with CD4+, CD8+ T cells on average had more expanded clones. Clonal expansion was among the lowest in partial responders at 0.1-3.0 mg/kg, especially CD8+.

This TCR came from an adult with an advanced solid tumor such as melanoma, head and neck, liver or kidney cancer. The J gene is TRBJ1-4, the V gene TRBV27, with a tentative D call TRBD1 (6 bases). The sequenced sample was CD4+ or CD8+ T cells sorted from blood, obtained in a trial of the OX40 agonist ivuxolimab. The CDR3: CASSRGIRGGGEKLFF. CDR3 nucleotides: TGTGCCAGCAGCCGAGGTATTAGGGGGGGCGGTGAAAAACTGTTTTTT.